The present T cell receptor beta chain was sequenced within a study of blood T cell repertoires in COVID-19. In the authors' methods: Estimation of nucleated cell counts relied on the amplification of reference gene primers. This table comes from immunoSEQ multiplex PCR, and its TCRdb copy is limited to in-frame clones, with some not included. V, J and clone size are those of that table, while D and trimming were read from the DNA. The data contain 300,000 to 400,000 clones, approximately 87% of them singletons. The V and J ends lost 3 bases and 3 bases respectively, with 9 bases between them. CDR3 size: 13 residues. Germline CDR1 and CDR2: SQVTM and ANQGSEA. Clinical history as reported by participants underpinned cohort assignment.

This TCR was sampled from a woman aged 25 to 45 with acute COVID-19. V is TRBV29-1 and J is TRBJ2-1; D gene unclear. Sequencing input: PBMCs or T cells enriched from blood (not recorded which). For the CDR3, the DNA is TGCAGCGTTGAGTTCCCAAACTACAATGAGCAGTTCTTC. Translation gives CSVEFPNYNEQFF.